A single sample gave rise to the 18 T cell receptor beta chains below, sequenced in a study of cytomegalovirus exposure and HLA in healthy donors. The PCR ran on 60 Vbeta and 13 Jbeta primers. Method: immunoSEQ multiplex PCR; TCRdb's copy keeps in-frame clones and lacks some. In the table there are more than 100,000 clones, approximately 84% of which are singletons. The sample was PBMCs. These receptors were taken from a woman aged 18-29 years in good health and CMV-seronegative.

The CDR3: CASSSGTGGTEAFF. Written as DNA, the CDR3 is TGTGCCAGCAGTTCCGGGACAGGGGGGACTGAAGCTTTCTTT. This chain connects TRBV6-5 to TRBJ1-1, with TRBD1 identical over 11 bases. V gave up 4 bases and J gave up 5 bases; unmatched junction bases: 3. There are 14 residues in the CDR3. Germline CDR1 MNHEY, CDR2 SVGAGI.

CDR3 loop: CASSSRGPDTQYF. CDR3 DNA sequence: TGTGCCAGCAGCTCCCGAGGGCCAGATACGCAGTATTTT. The chain employs TRBV7-9 and TRBJ2-3; maybe TRBD2 (5 bases). From germline, CDR1 is SEHNR and CDR2 FQNEAQ (reference sequence). The V end was cut by 4 bases, the J end by 4 bases, with 9 bases between. The CDR3 runs 13 residues.

CDR3 DNA: TGCGCCAGCGAAGGCTGGGGGGAATTGGAAGAGCAGTACTTC. This gives the protein CASEGWGELEEQYF. The chain employs TRBV23-1 and TRBJ2-7; tentatively, D is TRBD2 (6 bases). TRBV23-1 is marked as an open reading frame, function uncertain. V lost 8 bases, J lost 7 bases, and 21 bases lay in between. This CDR3 has 14 residues.

The chain couples TRBV30 to TRBJ1-1; TRBD1 agrees at 9 bases. CDR1 and CDR2 (germline): GTSNPN, SVGIG (reference sequence). CDR3 length: 13 amino acids. V shed 5 bases, J shed 1 base, and the junction held 2 bases outside the gene matches. The CDR3 loop reads CAWEQGANTEAFF. CDR3 bases: TGTGCCTGGGAACAGGGGGCGAACACTGAAGCTTTCTTT.

This sequence joins TRBV5-4 and TRBJ2-7; 7 nucleotides line up with TRBD2. The CDR3 loop spans 15 amino acids. V was clipped by 3 bases and J by 2 bases; unmatched bases: 8. In germline, CDR1 is SGHNT, CDR2 YYREEE (reference sequence). CDR3 sequence reads: CASSSAGLAPYEQYF. CDR3 nucleotide sequence: TGTGCCAGCAGCTCAGCGGGGCTAGCGCCCTACGAGCAGTACTTC.

This clone was recorded a few times. In the same sample, other DNA sequences code for this CDR3. The chain is built from TRBV2 and TRBJ1-5; TRBD1 matches 11 bases. The CDR3 runs to 14 residues. CDR1 and CDR2 from the germline V gene are SNHLY and FYNNEI. Trimming took 9 bases from V and 2 from J; bases not matched to a gene: 3. The CDR3 sequence is CASTDRGRNQPQHF. The CDR3 DNA reads as TGTGCCAGTACGGACAGGGGGCGCAATCAGCCCCAGCATTTT.

This chain links TRBV4-1 with TRBJ1-1; D is perhaps TRBD1 (6 bases). Trimming pared 5 bases from V and 0 bases from J, leaving 16 bases between. This CDR3 has 16 residues. Per the germline V gene, CDR1 is MGHRA and CDR2 is YSYEKL. The CDR3 spells CASSGRGGSLNTEAFF. The CDR3 DNA sequence: TGCGCCAGCAGCGGGAGGGGGGGCTCGCTGAACACTGAAGCTTTCTTT.

V and J are TRBV7-6 and TRBJ2-3; 8 positions match TRBD2. The CDR3 is 17 amino acids. V gave up 5 bases and J gave up 2 bases; unmatched junction bases: 12. Looked up from germline, CDR1 is SGHVS and CDR2 is FNYEAQ. CDR3 loop: CASSPRRDGRATDTQYF. In DNA form, the CDR3 reads TGTGCCAGCAGCCCGAGACGGGACGGGAGGGCCACAGATACGCAGTATTTT. Combining the CDR3 with reference TRBV7-6 and TRBJ2-3 gives the whole variable domain GAGVSQSPRYKVTKRGQDVALRCDPISGHVSLYWYRQALGQGPEFLTYFNYEAQQDKSGLPNDRFSAERPEGSISTLTIQRTEQRDSAMYRCASSPRRDGRATDTQYFGPGTRLTVL.

This chain uses TRBV5-6 with TRBJ1-2; TRBD1 agrees at 7 bases. The V gene's germline CDR1 is SGHDT and CDR2 YYEEEE. V lost 3 bases and J lost 4; bases outside the gene matches: 9. The CDR3 loop spans 15 amino acids. CDR3 protein: CASSSQGGQPYGYTF. In DNA form, the CDR3 reads TGTGCCAGCAGCTCCCAAGGGGGACAGCCCTATGGCTACACCTTC.

The CDR3, as DNA: TGTGCCAGCAGTTGGACTCATGAAGAGACCCAGTACTTC. Its translation: CASSWTHEETQYF. The chain recombines TRBV6-1 with TRBJ2-5; D perhaps matches TRBD2 (5 bases). Trimming shortened V by 5 bases and J by 3 bases, and 10 bases separated the two germline ends. CDR1 and CDR2 (germline): MNHNS, SASEGT. There are 13 residues in the CDR3.

This clone came up many times. The gene calls are TRBV2 and TRBJ1-1; D is unclear. Germline lookup yields CDR1 SNHLY and CDR2 FYNNEI. V lost 3 bases, J lost 7 bases, and 6 bases lay in between. The length of the CDR3 is 11 residues. CDR3 nucleotide sequence: TGTGCCAGCAGTGATACAGATGAAGCTTTCTTT. Translation gives CASSDTDEAFF.

V is TRBV9 and J is TRBJ1-3, with 8 bases matching TRBD1. Looked up from germline, CDR1 is SGDLS and CDR2 is YYNGEE. Trimming cost V 3 bases and J 3 bases; bases outside gene matches: 8. CDR3 length equals 16 residues. Written as DNA, the CDR3 is TGTGCCAGCAGCGCGATCCAGGGGGCGGTTGGAAACACCATATATTTT. Amino acid sequence: CASSAIQGAVGNTIYF.

This clone showed up just a few times. This chain links TRBV10-1 with TRBJ2-3, with TRBD2 matching 11 bases. CDR3 length equals 16 residues. V shed 4 bases and J 2 bases; nucleotides not matched to a gene: 5. CDR1 is WNHNN and CDR2 is SYGVQD in the germline V gene (reference sequence). The CDR3 bases are TGCGCCAGCAGTGGGGGACTAGCGGACCCCACAGATACGCAGTATTTT. This translates into CASSGGLADPTDTQYF.

In this sample, this clone turned up once. The rearrangement uses TRBV10-3 and TRBJ1-2; D ambiguous. Germline loops: CDR1 ENHRY, CDR2 SYGVKD. This CDR3 spans 14 amino acids. V lost 0 bases to trimming and J lost 6 bases, with 11 bases between them. CDR3 in DNA: TGTGCCATCAGTGAGTCAGAATGGCCAGATGGCTACACCTTC. This sequence encodes CAISESEWPDGYTF.

The genes are TRBV19 and TRBJ2-1; weak D call: TRBD2 (5 bases). The CDR3 loop spans 14 amino acids. Trimming took 8 bases from V and 8 from J, leaving 19 bases between them. Germline V gene lookup returns CDR1 LNHDA and CDR2 SQIVND (reference sequence). The CDR3 is CASATRRFGHEQFF. CDR3 sequence (DNA): TGTGCCAGTGCTACTAGAAGGTTCGGTCATGAGCAGTTCTTC.

This clone appeared a single time. The genes are TRBV30 and TRBJ2-7; TRBD1 agrees at 10 bases. Per the germline V gene, CDR1 is GTSNPN and CDR2 is SVGIG (reference sequence). After removal of 0 bases from V and 2 bases from J, the junction contained 1 base not matched to a gene. The CDR3 consists of 14 residues. In nucleotides, the CDR3 is TGTGCCTGGAGTGTAGGACAGGGGGCCTACGAGCAGTACTTC. It codes for CAWSVGQGAYEQYF.

The chain is built from TRBV7-6 and TRBJ2-7; D is ambiguous. CDR3 size: 14 residues. The germline V gene encodes CDR1 SGHVS and CDR2 FNYEAQ. The V end was cut by 1 base, the J end by 1 base, with 8 bases between. CDR3 region: CASSLGGGSYEQYF. CDR3 nucleotides: TGTGCCAGCAGCTTAGGTGGCGGATCCTACGAGCAGTACTTC.

This clone was seen only once. This rearrangement joins TRBV2 to TRBJ1-5; D unresolved. The V gene lost 7 bases and the J gene lost 2 bases, with 15 bases spanning the gap. Germline-derived CDR1 and CDR2 are SNHLY and FYNNEI. The CDR3 contains 15 residues. CDR3 DNA: TGTGCCAGCAAATACGAGGAGCGCGGCAATCAGCCCCAGCATTTT. This gives the protein CASKYEERGNQPQHF.